The 4 T cell receptor beta chains presented below share a single source sample, sequenced in a study of T cell repertoires in cytomegalovirus infection. From the reads, TCRdb called clonotypes with MiXCR, one entry per CDR3 protein. The data show approximately 910,000 distinct CDR3 sequences, more than 25% seen once. These receptors lack a known antigen. The sequencing used cultured CD8+ T cells from PBMCs, collected from culture after CMV antigen stimulation. The receptor set was obtained from a human donor in good health (CMV status not recorded). Some clones in this sample may be carry-over from other donors' samples.

The table lists this clonotype with a few counts. The rearrangement links TRBV7-6 to TRBJ2-6; the D is unclear. The CDR3 extends over 14 amino acids. Germline V gene data show CDR1 as SGHVS and CDR2 as FNYEAQ. V shed 4 bases and J shed 4 bases, with 8 bases lying between them. CDR3 sequence reads: CASSSPAGANVLTF. CDR3 sequence (DNA): TGTGCCAGCAGCTCCCCAGCGGGGGCCAACGTCCTGACTTTC.

The chain combines TRBV9 with TRBJ2-7; D may be TRBD1 (5 bases). The CDR3 consists of 14 residues. The V gene lost 4 bases and the J gene lost 4 bases, with 15 bases spanning the gap. Germline CDR1 is SGDLS and CDR2 is YYNGEE. The CDR3 DNA reads as TGTGCCAGCAGCACCGGAGTTACAGGATACGAGCAGTACTTC. Protein: CASSTGVTGYEQYF.

This clonotype was picked up a small number of times. V usage is TRBV7-8 and J usage is TRBJ2-1; D is perhaps TRBD2 (5 bases). The CDR3 spans 17 residues. V was cut by 2 bases and J by 4 bases, with 18 bases left in between. Looked up from germline, CDR1 is SGHVS and CDR2 is FQNEAQ. The CDR3 DNA sequence: TGTGCCAGCAGCTTATCGTACGCGGGTGGCAGATACAATGAGCAGTTCTTC. Its protein product is CASSLSYAGGRYNEQFF. Supplemented by reference TRBV7-8 and TRBJ2-1, the full variable domain reads GAGVSQSPRYKVAKRGQDVALRCDPISGHVSLFWYQQALGQGPEFLTYFQNEAQLDKSGLPSDRFFAERPEGSVSTLKIQRTQQEDSAVYLCASSLSYAGGRYNEQFFGPGTRLTVL.

There are a few counts of this clonotype. V is TRBV24-1 and J is TRBJ2-1, with D possibly being TRBD1 or TRBD2 (5 bases each). CDR3 size: 13 residues. CDR1 is KGHDR and CDR2 is SFDVKD in the germline V gene. Trimming took off 0 bases at V and 7 bases at J, with 6 bases between the two ends. CDR3 coding DNA: TGTGCCACCAGTGATTTGTGGGGGAATGAGCAGTTCTTC. Translated, it gives CATSDLWGNEQFF.